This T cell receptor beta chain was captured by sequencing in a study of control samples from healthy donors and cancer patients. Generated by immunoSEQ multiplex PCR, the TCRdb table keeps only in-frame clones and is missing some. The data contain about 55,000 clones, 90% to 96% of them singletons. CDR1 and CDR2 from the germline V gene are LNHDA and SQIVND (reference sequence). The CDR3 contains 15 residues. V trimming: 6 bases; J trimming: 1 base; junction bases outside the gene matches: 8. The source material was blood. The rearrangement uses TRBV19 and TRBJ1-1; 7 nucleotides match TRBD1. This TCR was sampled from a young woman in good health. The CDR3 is CASRINRGRNTEAFF. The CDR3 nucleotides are TGTGCCAGTAGGATCAACAGGGGACGGAACACTGAAGCTTTCTTT.